A selection of T cell receptor beta chains follows, all from one sample in a study of T cells in Graves' hyperthyroidism and ophthalmopathy. TCRdb re-called the multiplex PCR reads through MiXCR, storing one row per CDR3 protein. Of hundreds of thousands of distinct CDR3 sequences in the sample, 20% are singletons; the top ten hold more than 30%. The sample taken for sequencing was blood. These receptors originate from a man aged 30 to 39 with Graves' ophthalmopathy. The CDR3 runs from the conserved cysteine through the conserved F or W. The D gene is left open where the match is weak. For some rows the clone size is stated as once, few or many, or as a class when expanded; others skip it.

d_gene | j_gene | v_gene | abundance | CDR3aa | CDR3nt
TRBD2 | TRBJ2-1 | TRBV3-1 | few | CASSQSDSGRWDEQFF | TGTGCCAGCAGCCAGAGCGACAGCGGGAGGTGGGATGAGCAGTTCTTC
TRBD2 | TRBJ2-7 | TRBV10-3 | few | CATGTSEHEQYF | TGTGCCACCGGGACTAGTGAACACGAGCAGTACTTC
- | TRBJ1-1 | TRBV9 | few | CASSPKGGLNTEAFF | TGTGCCAGCAGCCCTAAGGGAGGGTTGAACACTGAAGCTTTCTTT
TRBD1 | TRBJ2-2 | TRBV6-1 | - | CASSPQGIRELFF | TGTGCCAGCAGTCCACAGGGGATCCGGGAGCTGTTTTTT
- | TRBJ1-1 | TRBV5-8 | few | CASSLDRAPGGAFF | TGTGCCAGCAGCTTGGATAGGGCTCCCGGTGGAGCTTTCTTT
TRBD1 | TRBJ2-7 | TRBV19 | many | CASRDRSSYEQYF | TGTGCCAGCCGGGACAGGAGCTCCTACGAGCAGTACTTC
TRBD2 | TRBJ2-7 | TRBV4-1 | few | CASSQAGTTLYEQYF | TGCGCCAGCAGCCAAGCCGGGACTACCCTCTACGAGCAGTACTTC
TRBD1 | TRBJ1-2 | TRBV7-2 | many | CASSLVLQGAGGYTF | TGTGCCAGCAGCTTAGTACTACAGGGGGCGGGTGGCTACACCTTC
- | TRBJ2-1 | TRBV11-2 | many | CASSSYSSSYNEQFF | TGTGCCAGCAGCTCCTACTCGAGCTCCTACAATGAGCAGTTCTTC
- | TRBJ2-1 | TRBV7-9 | - | CASSLRAASYNEQFF | TGTGCCAGCAGCTTGAGGGCGGCATCCTACAATGAGCAGTTCTTC
TRBD1 | TRBJ2-3 | TRBV6-1 | - | CASSSTGGSDTQYF | TGTGCCAGCAGTTCGACAGGGGGCTCAGATACGCAGTATTTT
- | TRBJ2-3 | TRBV18 | - | CASSSTSPGPSTDTQYF | TGTGCCAGCTCATCCACCTCTCCGGGACCGAGCACAGATACGCAGTATTTT
TRBD2 | TRBJ2-3 | TRBV20-1 | few | CSAGGRGDTQYF | TGCAGTGCTGGCGGGAGGGGGGATACGCAGTATTTT
- | TRBJ1-2 | TRBV29-1 | - | CSVDGGKGIKNYGYTF | TGCAGCGTTGATGGTGGTAAGGGTATAAAGAACTATGGCTACACCTTC
TRBD1 | TRBJ1-2 | TRBV29-1 | few | CSDWFVDRGDYGYTF | TGCAGCGATTGGTTTGTGGACAGGGGGGACTATGGCTACACCTTC
- | TRBJ2-1 | TRBV7-8 | few | CASSLGSGDEQFF | TGTGCCAGCAGCTTAGGTTCGGGGGATGAGCAGTTCTTC
- | TRBJ2-2 | TRBV4-1 | - | CASEPEDSGPNTGELFF | TGCGCCAGCGAGCCAGAGGATTCAGGACCGAACACCGGGGAGCTGTTTTTT
- | TRBJ1-5 | TRBV19 | - | CASSKPTGSNQPQHF | TGTGCCAGTAGTAAGCCAACAGGGAGCAATCAGCCCCAGCATTTT
- | TRBJ1-5 | TRBV12-3/TRBV12-4 | many | CASSLRIGLNQPQHF | TGTGCCAGCAGTTTGAGAATTGGTCTCAATCAGCCCCAGCATTTT
- | TRBJ2-7 | TRBV10-3 | - | CATTGTGPSGQYF | TGTGCCACAACCGGGACAGGCCCTAGCGGGCAGTACTTC
TRBD2 | TRBJ2-3 | TRBV24-1 | many | CATSVRTSGTLTDTQYF | TGTGCCACCAGTGTCAGGACTAGCGGGACTCTCACAGATACGCAGTATTTT
TRBD2 | TRBJ2-1 | TRBV28 | - | CASSFWLAGGNEQFF | TGTGCCAGCAGTTTCTGGCTAGCGGGAGGGAATGAGCAGTTCTTC
TRBD2 | TRBJ2-2 | TRBV20-1 | few | CSASTSGGGTGELFF | TGCAGTGCTTCGACTAGCGGGGGAGGGACCGGGGAGCTGTTTTTT
- | TRBJ1-3 | TRBV18 | many | CASSPPSAGNTIYF | TGTGCCAGCTCACCACCGTCGGCTGGAAACACCATATATTTT
- | TRBJ2-6 | TRBV12-3/TRBV12-4 | - | CASSRDSLSGANVLTF | TGTGCCAGCAGCCGGGACTCCCTCTCTGGGGCCAACGTCCTGACTTTC
- | TRBJ2-5 | TRBV3-1 | - | CASSSQRGGETQYF | TGTGCCAGCAGCTCCCAGCGCGGTGGGGAGACCCAGTACTTC
- | TRBJ1-1 | TRBV2 | many | CASSLDTGVMNTEAFF | TGTGCCAGCAGTTTAGACACGGGGGTTATGAACACTGAAGCTTTCTTT
- | TRBJ2-1 | TRBV20-1 | few | CSARDILASLYNEQFF | TGCAGTGCTAGAGATATTCTAGCGAGTCTTTACAATGAGCAGTTCTTC
TRBD2 | TRBJ2-7 | TRBV12-3/TRBV12-4 | many | CASSLGLAGSGEQYF | TGTGCCAGCAGTTTAGGACTAGCGGGATCGGGCGAGCAGTACTTC
TRBD1 | TRBJ2-2 | TRBV20-1 | many | CSARSGQTKTGELFF | TGCAGTGCTAGATCGGGACAGACTAAAACCGGGGAGCTGTTTTTT
TRBD2 | TRBJ2-7 | TRBV18 | few | CASSTTSGPYEQYF | TGTGCCAGCTCAACGACTAGCGGGCCCTACGAGCAGTACTTC
- | TRBJ2-5 | TRBV4-1 | - | CASSHPAQTRTQYF | TGCGCCAGCAGCCATCCGGCCCAGACGAGGACCCAGTACTTC
- | TRBJ2-6 | TRBV28 | - | CASRRPSGANVLTF | TGTGCCAGCAGACGGCCCTCTGGGGCCAACGTCCTGACTTTC
- | TRBJ1-2 | TRBV5-8 | few | CASSPRNSGGGYTF | TGTGCCAGCAGCCCACGTAATTCTGGCGGCGGCTACACCTTC
TRBD1 | TRBJ2-2 | TRBV7-9 | - | CASSLRKGTAATGELFF | TGTGCCAGCAGCTTACGTAAGGGGACAGCGGCCACCGGGGAGCTGTTTTTT
- | TRBJ2-5 | TRBV5-1 | few | CASSLITGPQETQYF | TGCGCCAGCAGCTTAATCACCGGGCCCCAAGAGACCCAGTACTTC
- | TRBJ1-5 | TRBV20-1 | - | CSARGRGIQPQHF | TGCAGTGCTAGAGGGCGAGGGATTCAGCCCCAGCATTTT
- | TRBJ1-2 | TRBV5-1 | few | CASSHSGYTF | TGCGCCAGCAGCCATTCCGGCTACACCTTC
TRBD2 | TRBJ2-1 | TRBV12-3/TRBV12-4 | few | CASSRGLTRDEQFF | TGTGCCAGCAGCCGGGGACTAACTCGGGATGAGCAGTTCTTC
- | TRBJ1-3 | TRBV4-1 | - | CASSQGGRGGSGNTIYF | TGCGCCAGCAGCCAAGGGGGCAGGGGCGGCTCTGGAAACACCATATATTTT
- | TRBJ2-1 | TRBV12-3/TRBV12-4 | few | CASRISGDSYNEQFF | TGTGCCAGCAGAATTAGCGGAGACTCCTACAATGAGCAGTTCTTC
- | TRBJ1-5 | TRBV19 | many | CASQDSGVSQPQHF | TGTGCCAGTCAGGACAGTGGGGTGAGTCAGCCCCAGCATTTT
TRBD2 | TRBJ2-1 | TRBV7-9 | many | CASKKTGGYNEQFF | TGTGCCAGCAAAAAAACGGGAGGGTACAATGAGCAGTTCTTC
- | TRBJ2-3 | TRBV24-1 | - | CATSDFGGGHLSDTQYF | TGTGCCACCAGTGATTTTGGTGGGGGGCATCTTTCAGATACGCAGTATTTT
TRBD2 | TRBJ2-2 | TRBV7-2 | - | CASSPPSGRSTGELFF | TGTGCCAGCAGCCCGCCTAGCGGGAGAAGCACCGGGGAGCTGTTTTTT
TRBD1 | TRBJ1-2 | TRBV20-1 | many | CSALRDRGLVYGYTF | TGCAGTGCTCTCCGGGACAGGGGCCTCGTCTATGGCTACACCTTC
TRBD1 | TRBJ2-2 | TRBV19 | few | CATKSPGTGNTGELFF | TGTGCCACTAAAAGCCCCGGGACAGGGAACACCGGGGAGCTGTTTTTT
- | TRBJ2-2 | TRBV6-1 | - | CASSEGSLAVGNTGELFF | TGTGCCAGCAGTGAAGGTTCATTGGCAGTCGGTAACACCGGGGAGCTGTTTTTT
- | TRBJ1-1 | TRBV3-1 | many | CASSQTRNTEAFF | TGTGCCAGCAGCCAAACCAGAAACACTGAAGCTTTCTTT
- | TRBJ2-1 | TRBV12-3/TRBV12-4 | - | CAGSLATNANEQFF | TGTGCCGGCAGTTTAGCCACCAATGCAAATGAGCAGTTCTTC
- | TRBJ1-2 | TRBV15 | many | CATSRDTGRGGYTF | TGTGCCACCAGCAGAGATACGGGGCGCGGTGGCTACACCTTC
- | TRBJ2-1 | TRBV29-1 | - | CSVEEAVAVLYNEQFF | TGCAGCGTTGAAGAAGCGGTTGCGGTCTTATACAATGAGCAGTTCTTC
TRBD1 | TRBJ1-5 | TRBV28 | - | CASTSPGTGFGKPQHF | TGTGCCAGCACCTCACCCGGGACAGGCTTTGGTAAGCCCCAGCATTTT